Listed below are T cell receptor beta chains from one sample, sequenced in a study of OX40 agonist ivuxolimab in advanced cancers. Using immunoSEQ multiplex PCR, the repertoire was profiled, and TCRdb retains in-frame clones only, with some absent. The repertoire holds fewer than 40,000 clones, roughly 82% seen once, with less than 25% in the top ten. Sequenced material: CD4+ or CD8+ T cells sorted from blood, taken in a trial of the OX40 agonist ivuxolimab. All receptors come from an adult with an advanced solid tumor such as melanoma, head and neck, liver or kidney cancer. Each CDR3 is given with its conserved first and last residue. D genes are given only for firm matches. Clone size is not always given. Where it is, it says once, few, many or a class for expanded clones.

>TRBJ2-7|TRBV19|.|.
CASSRGWQRSF
TGTGCCAGTAGTAGAGGATGGCAGCGGTCCTTC
>TRBJ2-1|TRBV10-1|.|.
CASTTFWGVDEQFF
TGCGCCAGCACCACATTTTGGGGGGTGGATGAGCAGTTCTTC
>TRBJ1-1|TRBV2|.|TRBD1
CASSEERRQGPAFF
TGTGCCAGCAGTGAAGAGAGGAGACAGGGGCCGGCTTTCTTT
>TRBJ1-2|TRBV5-4|.|TRBD1
CASSHPTGGAAGGYTF
TGTGCCAGCAGCCACCCCACAGGGGGCGCAGCCGGTGGCTACACCTTC
>TRBJ1-2|TRBV9|few|TRBD1
CASSGGQGNGYTF
TGTGCCAGCAGCGGGGGACAGGGGAATGGCTACACCTTC
>TRBJ1-6|TRBV30|.|TRBD1
CARGQNNSPLHF
TGTGCCAGGGGACAGAATAATTCACCCCTCCACTTT
>TRBJ2-3|TRBV18|.|.
CASSPPLNTDTQYF
TGTGCCAGCTCACCTCCATTGAACACAGATACGCAGTATTTT
>TRBJ1-4|TRBV19|.|.
CAGSGHRGEKLFF
TGTGCCGGATCGGGACATCGTGGGGAAAAACTGTTTTTT
>TRBJ2-2|TRBV7-2|.|TRBD2
CASREVPAGGFGELFF
TGTGCCAGCAGGGAGGTACCAGCGGGAGGCTTTGGGGAGCTGTTTTTT
>TRBJ1-4|TRBV30|.|.
CAWSVLRGVEKLFF
TGTGCCTGGAGTGTACTGAGGGGGGTTGAAAAACTGTTTTTT
>TRBJ2-1|TRBV7-9|once|.
CASSPGRGHEQFF
TGTGCCAGCAGCCCTGGCCGAGGCCATGAGCAGTTCTTC
>TRBJ1-1|TRBV6-5|once|TRBD1
CASSPMVDRGREAFF
TGTGCCAGCAGCCCCATGGTGGACAGGGGAAGGGAAGCTTTCTTT
>TRBJ2-7|TRBV7-9|.|.
CASRLLEGVYNEQYF
TGTGCCAGCAGACTTTTGGAAGGGGTCTATAACGAGCAGTACTTC
>TRBJ2-1|TRBV19|.|TRBD2
CASSPPGLEYNEQFF
TGTGCCAGTAGTCCCCCGGGACTAGAATACAATGAGCAGTTCTTC
>TRBJ2-1|TRBV14|.|.
CASSHLGRSSYNEQFF
TGTGCCAGCAGCCATTTAGGTCGGAGCTCCTACAATGAGCAGTTCTTC
>TRBJ1-5|TRBV10-2|.|.
CASSESGGAVSNQPQHF
TGCGCCAGCAGTGAGTCGGGAGGGGCGGTAAGCAATCAGCCCCAGCATTTT
>TRBJ2-1|TRBV7-2|once|.
CASSTTRTASYNEQFF
TGTGCCAGCAGCACGACCCGAACTGCCTCCTACAATGAGCAGTTCTTC
>TRBJ1-5|TRBV4-1|few|.
CASSRRVAGLGQPQHF
TGCGCCAGCAGCCGCCGGGTGGCGGGTTTGGGTCAGCCCCAGCATTTT
>TRBJ2-7|TRBV29-1|few|.
CSVEGQNHYEQYF
TGCAGCGTTGAGGGGCAGAACCACTACGAGCAGTACTTC
>TRBJ2-1|TRBV6-5|.|.
CASSPSGFSYNEQFF
TGTGCCAGCAGCCCGAGCGGTTTCTCCTACAATGAGCAGTTCTTC
>TRBJ2-2|TRBV18|.|TRBD1
CASSPGTGNTGELFF
TGTGCCAGCTCACCAGGGACAGGGAACACCGGGGAGCTGTTTTTT
>TRBJ1-1|TRBV5-4|.|TRBD1
CASSLGQGDEAFF
TGTGCCAGCAGCTTGGGACAGGGGGACGAAGCTTTCTTT
>TRBJ1-5|TRBV19|few|TRBD1
CASSMGGQGRLNQPQHF
TGTGCCAGTAGTATGGGAGGACAGGGTAGACTAAATCAGCCCCAGCATTTT
>TRBJ1-2|TRBV6-1|few|.
CATEDINSYGYTF
TGTGCCACGGAGGACATCAATAGCTATGGCTACACCTTC
>TRBJ2-2|TRBV11-1|.|.
CASRAGVGELFF
TGTGCCAGCAGGGCAGGGGTCGGGGAGCTGTTTTTT
>TRBJ2-2|TRBV4-1|once|TRBD2
CASSQEGWERGLTGELFF
TGCGCCAGCAGCCAAGAAGGGTGGGAGCGGGGGCTCACCGGGGAGCTGTTTTTT
>TRBJ2-1|TRBV28|.|.
CASPPSGQGRVYNEQFF
TGTGCCAGCCCTCCCTCCGGCCAGGGTCGCGTCTACAATGAGCAGTTCTTC